This T cell receptor (beta chain) appears in the sequencing data of a study of somatic mutations in cytotoxic T cells in rheumatoid arthritis. Regarding the study as a whole: The CD8+ clonality of rheumatoid arthritis patients increased with age, whereas that of healthy controls did not.

As for this clone: What it binds is unknown.

The protocol was immunoSEQ multiplex PCR, while the TCRdb copy is restricted to in-frame clones and leaves out a portion. The top ten clones hold approximately 34% of a sample with more than 9,000 clones, approximately 71% of them seen once. CDR3 length: 15 amino acids. Germline CDR1 and CDR2: SGHRS and YFSETQ. V was trimmed by 4 bases and J by 4 bases, leaving 15 bases between them. The sequence was obtained from an adult with rheumatoid arthritis. This sequence joins TRBV5-1 and TRBJ2-1, with a tentative D call TRBD1 (5 bases). Sequencing used CD8+ T cells sorted from blood. The CDR3, as DNA: TGCGCCAGCAGCACTAAGGGGTTCTGGTACAATGAGCAGTTCTTC. Encoded protein: CASSTKGFWYNEQFF. The complete variable domain, with remaining parts taken from reference TRBV5-1 and TRBJ2-1, reads KAGVTQTPRYLIKTRGQQVTLSCSPISGHRSVSWYQQTPGQGLQFLFEYFSETQRNKGNFPGRFSGRQFSNSRSEMNVSTLELGDSALYLCASSTKGFWYNEQFFGPGTRLTVL.